This T cell receptor (beta chain) derives from a study of T cell changes during pregnancy in multiple sclerosis. Trimming left V 0 bases short and J 1 base short, with 7 bases between. Germline V gene data show CDR1 as SGHRS and CDR2 as YFSETQ. The CDR3 is made up of 14 amino acids. Produced via immunoSEQ multiplex PCR; TCRdb's table is partial and in-frame only. The data contain roughly 48,000 clones, 88% of them singletons. The source was CD4+ T cells from peripheral blood mononuclear cells, collected in the second trimester of pregnancy. This chain uses TRBV5-1 with TRBJ1-2; D is perhaps TRBD1 (5 bases). The receptor was derived from a female donor with multiple sclerosis, enrolled in a pregnancy study. The CDR3 region is CASSLGQINYGYTF. The CDR3 region has the DNA TGCGCCAGCAGCTTGGGACAGATTAACTATGGCTACACCTTC.